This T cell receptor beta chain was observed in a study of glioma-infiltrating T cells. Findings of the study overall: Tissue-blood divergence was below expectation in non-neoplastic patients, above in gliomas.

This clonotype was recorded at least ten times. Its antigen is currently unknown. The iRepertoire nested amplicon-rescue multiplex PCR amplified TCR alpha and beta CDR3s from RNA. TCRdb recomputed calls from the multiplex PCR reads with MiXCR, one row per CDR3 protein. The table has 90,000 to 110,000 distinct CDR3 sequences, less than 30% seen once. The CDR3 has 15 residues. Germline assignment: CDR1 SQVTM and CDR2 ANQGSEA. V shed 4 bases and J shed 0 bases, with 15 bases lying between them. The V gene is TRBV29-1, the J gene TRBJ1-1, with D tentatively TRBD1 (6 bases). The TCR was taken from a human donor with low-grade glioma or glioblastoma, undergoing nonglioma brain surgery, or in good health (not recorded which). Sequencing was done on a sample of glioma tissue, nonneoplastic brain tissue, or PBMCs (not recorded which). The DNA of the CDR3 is TGCAGCGTTGTTAATCAGGGGTTTATGAACACTGAAGCTTTCTTT. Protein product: CSVVNQGFMNTEAFF.